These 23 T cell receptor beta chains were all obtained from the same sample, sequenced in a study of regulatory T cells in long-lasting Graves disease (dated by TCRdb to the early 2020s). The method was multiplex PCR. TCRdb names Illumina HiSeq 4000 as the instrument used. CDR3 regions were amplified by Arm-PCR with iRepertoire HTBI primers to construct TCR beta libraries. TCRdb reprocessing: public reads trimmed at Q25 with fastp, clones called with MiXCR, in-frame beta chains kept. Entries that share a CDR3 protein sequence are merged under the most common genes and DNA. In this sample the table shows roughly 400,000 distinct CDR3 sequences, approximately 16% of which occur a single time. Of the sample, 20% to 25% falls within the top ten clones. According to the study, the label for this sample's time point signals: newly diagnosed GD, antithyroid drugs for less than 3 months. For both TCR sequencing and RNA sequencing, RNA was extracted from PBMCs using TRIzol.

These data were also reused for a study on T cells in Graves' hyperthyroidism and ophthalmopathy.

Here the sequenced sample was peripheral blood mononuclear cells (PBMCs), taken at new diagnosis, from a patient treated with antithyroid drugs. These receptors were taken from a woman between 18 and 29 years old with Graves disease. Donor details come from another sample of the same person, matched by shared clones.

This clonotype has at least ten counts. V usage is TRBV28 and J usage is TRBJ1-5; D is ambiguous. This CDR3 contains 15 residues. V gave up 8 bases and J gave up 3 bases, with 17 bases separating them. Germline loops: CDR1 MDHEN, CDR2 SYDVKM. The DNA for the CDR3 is TGTGCCAGCGGCCGAAGAGGCGCCCCCAATCAGCCCCAGCATTTT. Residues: CASGRRGAPNQPQHF. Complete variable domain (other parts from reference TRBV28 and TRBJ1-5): DVKVTQSSRYLVKRTGEKVFLECVQDMDHENMFWYRQDPGLGLRLIYFSYDVKMKEKGDIPEGYSVSREKKERFSLILESASTNQTSMYLCASGRRGAPNQPQHFGDGTRLSIL.

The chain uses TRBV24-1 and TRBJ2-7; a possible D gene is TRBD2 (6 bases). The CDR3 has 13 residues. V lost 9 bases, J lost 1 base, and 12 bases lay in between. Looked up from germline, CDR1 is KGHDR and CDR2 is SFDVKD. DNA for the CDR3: TGTGCCACCGGGCGGGCGGGATCCTACGAGCAGTACTTC. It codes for CATGRAGSYEQYF.

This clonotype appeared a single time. The CDR3 loop is CASRAPGGKETQYF. The CDR3 DNA sequence: TGTGCCAGCAGGGCCCCCGGGGGGAAAGAGACCCAGTACTTC. The chain employs TRBV6-2 or TRBV6-3 and TRBJ2-1, with 7 bases matching TRBD2. Matching the DNA end better, TRBJ2-5 makes the J call doubtful. This CDR3 region has 14 residues. Per the germline V gene, CDR1 is MNHEY and CDR2 is SVGEGT.

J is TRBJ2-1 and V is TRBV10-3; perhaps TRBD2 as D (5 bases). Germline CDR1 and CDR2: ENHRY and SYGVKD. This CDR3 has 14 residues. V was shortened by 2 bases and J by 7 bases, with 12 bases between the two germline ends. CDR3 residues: CAISEGVLANEQFF. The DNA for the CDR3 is TGTGCCATCAGTGAGGGTGTTCTAGCAAATGAGCAGTTCTTC.

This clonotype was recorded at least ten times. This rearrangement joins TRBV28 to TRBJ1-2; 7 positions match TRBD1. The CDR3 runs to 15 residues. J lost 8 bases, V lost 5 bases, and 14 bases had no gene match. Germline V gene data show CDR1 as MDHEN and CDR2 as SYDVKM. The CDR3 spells CASSRPTGMAGGYTF. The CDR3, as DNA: TGTGCCAGCAGTAGGCCGACAGGGATGGCTGGAGGCTACACCTTC.

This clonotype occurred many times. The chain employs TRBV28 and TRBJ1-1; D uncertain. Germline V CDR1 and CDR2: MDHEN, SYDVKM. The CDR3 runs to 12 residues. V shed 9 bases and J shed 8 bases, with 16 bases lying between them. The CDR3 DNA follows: TGTGCCAGTCTTAGTAACCGGCTGGAAGCTTTCTTT. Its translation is CASLSNRLEAFF.

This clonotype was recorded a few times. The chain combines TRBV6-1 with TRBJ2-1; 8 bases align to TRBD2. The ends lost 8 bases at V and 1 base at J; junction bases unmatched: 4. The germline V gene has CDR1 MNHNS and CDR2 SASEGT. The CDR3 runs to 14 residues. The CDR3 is CASGPGGSYNEQFF. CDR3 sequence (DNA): TGTGCCAGCGGCCCGGGGGGGTCCTACAATGAGCAGTTCTTC.

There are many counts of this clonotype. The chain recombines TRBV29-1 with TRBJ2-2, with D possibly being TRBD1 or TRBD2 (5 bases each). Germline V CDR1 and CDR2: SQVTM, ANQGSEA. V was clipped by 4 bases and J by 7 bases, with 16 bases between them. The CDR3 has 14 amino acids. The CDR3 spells CSVVGDQGIGELFF. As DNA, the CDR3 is TGCAGCGTTGTAGGGGACCAAGGGATCGGGGAGCTGTTTTTT.

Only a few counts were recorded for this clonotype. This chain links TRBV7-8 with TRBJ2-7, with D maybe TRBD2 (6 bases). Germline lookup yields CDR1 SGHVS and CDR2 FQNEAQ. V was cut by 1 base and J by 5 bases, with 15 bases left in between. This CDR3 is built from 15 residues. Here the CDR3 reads CASSLVRGGWNEQYF. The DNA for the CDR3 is TGTGCCAGCAGCTTAGTGAGGGGAGGTTGGAACGAGCAGTACTTC.

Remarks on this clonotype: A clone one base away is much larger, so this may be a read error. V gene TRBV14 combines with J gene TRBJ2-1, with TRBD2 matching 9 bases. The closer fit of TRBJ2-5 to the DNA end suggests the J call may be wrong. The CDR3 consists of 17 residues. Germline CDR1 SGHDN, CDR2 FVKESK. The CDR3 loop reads CASSQGWLAGRQETQYF. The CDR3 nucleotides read TGTGCCAGCAGCCAAGGTTGGCTAGCGGGGAGACAAGAGACCCAGTACTTC.

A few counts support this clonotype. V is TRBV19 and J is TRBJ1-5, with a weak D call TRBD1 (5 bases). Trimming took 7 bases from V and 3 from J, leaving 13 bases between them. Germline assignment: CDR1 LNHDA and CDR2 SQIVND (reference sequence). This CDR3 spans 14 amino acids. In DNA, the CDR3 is TGTGCCAGTACCCCGGTTGGGGCCAATCAGCCCCAGCATTTT. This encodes CASTPVGANQPQHF.

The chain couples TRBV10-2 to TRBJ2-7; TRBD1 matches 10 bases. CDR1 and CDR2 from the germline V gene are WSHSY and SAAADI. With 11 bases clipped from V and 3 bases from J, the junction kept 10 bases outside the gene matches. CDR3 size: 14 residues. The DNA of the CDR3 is TGCGCCGACTCCTATGGGACAGGGGTCTACGAGCAGTACTTC. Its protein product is CADSYGTGVYEQYF.

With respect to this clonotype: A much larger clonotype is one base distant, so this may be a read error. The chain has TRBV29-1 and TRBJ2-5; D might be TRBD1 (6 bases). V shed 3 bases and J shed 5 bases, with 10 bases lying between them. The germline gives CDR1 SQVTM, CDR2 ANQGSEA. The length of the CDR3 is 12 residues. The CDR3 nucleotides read TGCAGCGTTGAGGGGGCGCGGGAGACCCAGTACTTC. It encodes CSVEGARETQYF.

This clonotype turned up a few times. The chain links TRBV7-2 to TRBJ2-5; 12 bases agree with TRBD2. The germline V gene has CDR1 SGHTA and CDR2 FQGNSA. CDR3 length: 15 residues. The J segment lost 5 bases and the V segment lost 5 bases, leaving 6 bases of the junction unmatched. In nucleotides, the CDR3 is TGTGCCAGCAGCCGACTAGCGGGAGCGCAGGAGACCCAGTACTTC. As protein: CASSRLAGAQETQYF. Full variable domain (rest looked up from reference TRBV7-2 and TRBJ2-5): GAGVSQSPSNKVTEKGKDVELRCDPISGHTALYWYRQSLGQGLEFLIYFQGNSAPDKSGLPSDRFSAERTGGSVSTLTIQRTQQEDSAVYLCASSRLAGAQETQYFGPGTRLLVL.

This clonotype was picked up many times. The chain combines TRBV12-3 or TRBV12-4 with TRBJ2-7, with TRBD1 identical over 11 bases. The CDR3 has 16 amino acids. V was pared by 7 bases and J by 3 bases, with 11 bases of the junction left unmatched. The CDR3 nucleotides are TGTGCCAGCACCCCACCACTTGGGACAGGGGGCTACGAGCAGTACTTC. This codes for CASTPPLGTGGYEQYF.

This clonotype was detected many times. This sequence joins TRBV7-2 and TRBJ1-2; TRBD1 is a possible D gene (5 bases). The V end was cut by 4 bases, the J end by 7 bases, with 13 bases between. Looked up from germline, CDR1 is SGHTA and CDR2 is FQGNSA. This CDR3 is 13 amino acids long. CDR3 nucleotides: TGTGCCAGCAGCTCCCAGGGATCTTTTGGCTACACCTTC. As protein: CASSSQGSFGYTF.

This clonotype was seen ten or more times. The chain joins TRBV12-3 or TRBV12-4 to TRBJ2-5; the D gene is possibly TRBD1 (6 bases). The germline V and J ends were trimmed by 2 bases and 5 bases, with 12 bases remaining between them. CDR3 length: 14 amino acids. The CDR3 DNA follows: TGTGCCAGCAGTTTATTTCGGGACATGGAGACCCAGTACTTC. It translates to CASSLFRDMETQYF.

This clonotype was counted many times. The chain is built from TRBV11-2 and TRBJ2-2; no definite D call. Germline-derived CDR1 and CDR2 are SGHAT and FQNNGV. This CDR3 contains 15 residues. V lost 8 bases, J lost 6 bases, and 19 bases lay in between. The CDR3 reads CASLNLKMVAGELFF. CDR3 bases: TGTGCCAGCTTAAACCTTAAAATGGTTGCCGGGGAGCTGTTTTTT.

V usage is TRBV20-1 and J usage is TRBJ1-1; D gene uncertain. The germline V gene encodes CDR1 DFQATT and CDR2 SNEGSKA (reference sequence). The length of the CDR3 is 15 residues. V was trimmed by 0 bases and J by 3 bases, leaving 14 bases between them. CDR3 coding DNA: TGCAGTGCTAGAGATCAAGAGGGAAGGGACACTGAAGCTTTCTTT. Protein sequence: CSARDQEGRDTEAFF.

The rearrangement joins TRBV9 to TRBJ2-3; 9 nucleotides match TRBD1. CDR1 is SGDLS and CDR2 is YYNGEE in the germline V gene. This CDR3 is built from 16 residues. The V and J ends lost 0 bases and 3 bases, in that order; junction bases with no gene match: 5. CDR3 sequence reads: CASSVGPGQGTDTQYF. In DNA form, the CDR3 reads TGTGCCAGCAGCGTAGGGCCGGGACAGGGAACAGATACGCAGTATTTT.

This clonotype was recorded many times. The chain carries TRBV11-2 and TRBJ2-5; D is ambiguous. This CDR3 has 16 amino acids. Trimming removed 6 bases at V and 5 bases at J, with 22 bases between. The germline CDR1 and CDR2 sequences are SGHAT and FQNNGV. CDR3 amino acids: CASRGLRFDISETQYF. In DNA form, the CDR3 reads TGTGCCAGCAGGGGTCTACGATTCGATATCTCGGAGACCCAGTACTTC.

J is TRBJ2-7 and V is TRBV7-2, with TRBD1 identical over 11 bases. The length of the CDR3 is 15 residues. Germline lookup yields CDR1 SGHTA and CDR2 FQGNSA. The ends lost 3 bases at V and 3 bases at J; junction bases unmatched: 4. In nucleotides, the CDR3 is TGTGCCAGCAGCTTCGGACAGGGGGCTTTCTACGAGCAGTACTTC. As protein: CASSFGQGAFYEQYF. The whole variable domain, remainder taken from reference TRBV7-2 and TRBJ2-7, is GAGVSQSPSNKVTEKGKDVELRCDPISGHTALYWYRQSLGQGLEFLIYFQGNSAPDKSGLPSDRFSAERTGGSVSTLTIQRTQQEDSAVYLCASSFGQGAFYEQYFGPGTRLTVT.

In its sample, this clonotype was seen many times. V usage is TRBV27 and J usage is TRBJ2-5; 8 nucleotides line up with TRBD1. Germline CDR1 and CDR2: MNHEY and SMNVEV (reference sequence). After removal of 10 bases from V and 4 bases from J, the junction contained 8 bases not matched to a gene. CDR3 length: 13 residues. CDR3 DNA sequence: TGTGCCACCGGACAGGGTAGGGGAGAGACCCAGTACTTC. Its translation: CATGQGRGETQYF.